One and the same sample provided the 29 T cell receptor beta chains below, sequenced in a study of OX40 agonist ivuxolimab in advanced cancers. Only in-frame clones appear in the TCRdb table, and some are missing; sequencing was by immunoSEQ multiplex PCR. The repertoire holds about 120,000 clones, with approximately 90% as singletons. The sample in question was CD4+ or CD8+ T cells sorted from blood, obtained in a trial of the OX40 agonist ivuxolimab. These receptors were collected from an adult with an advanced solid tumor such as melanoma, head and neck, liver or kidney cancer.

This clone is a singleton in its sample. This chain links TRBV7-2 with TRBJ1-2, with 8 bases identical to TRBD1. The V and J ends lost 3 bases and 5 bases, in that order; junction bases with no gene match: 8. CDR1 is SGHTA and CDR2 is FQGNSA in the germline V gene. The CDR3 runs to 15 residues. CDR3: CASSFAGQGGYGYTF. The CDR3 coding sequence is TGTGCCAGCAGCTTCGCAGGACAGGGCGGGTATGGCTACACCTTC.

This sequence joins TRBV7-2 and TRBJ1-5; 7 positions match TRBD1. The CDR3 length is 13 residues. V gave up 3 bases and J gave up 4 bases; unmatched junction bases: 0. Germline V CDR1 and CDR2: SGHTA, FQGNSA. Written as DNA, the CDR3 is TGTGCCAGCAGCTTGGGACAGAATCAGCCCCAGCATTTT. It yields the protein CASSLGQNQPQHF.

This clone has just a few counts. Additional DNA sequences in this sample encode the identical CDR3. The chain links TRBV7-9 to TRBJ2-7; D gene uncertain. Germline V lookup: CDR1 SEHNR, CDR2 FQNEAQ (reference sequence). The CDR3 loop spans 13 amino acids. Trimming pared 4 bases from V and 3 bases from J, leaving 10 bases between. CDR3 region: CASSSGRIYEQYF. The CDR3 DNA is TGTGCCAGCAGCTCAGGACGGATCTACGAGCAGTACTTC.

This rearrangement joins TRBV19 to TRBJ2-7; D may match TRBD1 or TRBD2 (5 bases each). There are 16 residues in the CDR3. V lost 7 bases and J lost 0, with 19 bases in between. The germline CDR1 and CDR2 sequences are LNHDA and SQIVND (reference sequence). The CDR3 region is CASTFIVWDPSYEQYF. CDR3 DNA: TGTGCCAGTACCTTTATAGTTTGGGACCCCTCCTACGAGCAGTACTTC.

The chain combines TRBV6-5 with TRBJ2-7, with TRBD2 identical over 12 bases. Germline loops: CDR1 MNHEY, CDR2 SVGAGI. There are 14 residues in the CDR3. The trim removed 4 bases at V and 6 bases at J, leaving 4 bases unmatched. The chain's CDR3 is CASSSSGGALEQYF. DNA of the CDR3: TGTGCCAGCAGTTCTAGCGGGGGGGCTCTCGAGCAGTACTTC.

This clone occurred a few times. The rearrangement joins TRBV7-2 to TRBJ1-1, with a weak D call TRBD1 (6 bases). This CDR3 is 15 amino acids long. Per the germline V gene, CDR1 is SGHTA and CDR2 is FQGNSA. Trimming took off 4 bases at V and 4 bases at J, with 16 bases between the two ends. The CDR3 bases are TGTGCCAGCAGCTCCTCGTCTCAGGGGTTCACTGAAGCTTTCTTT. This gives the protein CASSSSSQGFTEAFF.

The CDR3 bases are TGTGCCAGCATTGGGACAGGGGACGGCTACACCTTC. Protein sequence: CASIGTGDGYTF. The chain carries TRBV19 and TRBJ1-2; 10 bases map to TRBD1. The CDR3 spans 12 residues. After removal of 9 bases from V and 8 bases from J, the junction contained 6 bases not matched to a gene. CDR1 is LNHDA, CDR2 SQIVND, per germline (reference sequence).

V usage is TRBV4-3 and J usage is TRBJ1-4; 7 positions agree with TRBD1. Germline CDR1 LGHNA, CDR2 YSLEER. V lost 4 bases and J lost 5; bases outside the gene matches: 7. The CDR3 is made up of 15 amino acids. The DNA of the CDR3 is TGCGCCAGCAGCCCTACAGGGGAGTGGAATGAAAAACTGTTTTTT. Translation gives CASSPTGEWNEKLFF.

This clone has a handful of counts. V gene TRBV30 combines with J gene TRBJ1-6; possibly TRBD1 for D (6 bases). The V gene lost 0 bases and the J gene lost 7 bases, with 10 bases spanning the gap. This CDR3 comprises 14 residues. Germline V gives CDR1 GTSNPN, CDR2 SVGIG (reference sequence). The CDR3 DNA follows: TGTGCCTGGAGTGTAGACGGGGGCAATTCACCCCTCCACTTT. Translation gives CAWSVDGGNSPLHF.

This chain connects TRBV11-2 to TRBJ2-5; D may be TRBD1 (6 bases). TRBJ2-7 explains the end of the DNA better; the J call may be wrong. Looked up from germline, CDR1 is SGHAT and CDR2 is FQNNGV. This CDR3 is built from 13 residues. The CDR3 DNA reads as TGTGCCAGCATCGGACAGTTTACCTACGAGCAGTACTTC. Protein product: CASIGQFTYEQYF.

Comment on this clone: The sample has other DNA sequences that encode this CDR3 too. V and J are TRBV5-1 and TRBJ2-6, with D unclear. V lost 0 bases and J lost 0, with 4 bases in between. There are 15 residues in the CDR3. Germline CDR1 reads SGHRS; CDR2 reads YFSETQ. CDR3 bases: TGCGCCAGCAGCTTGGAGGGCTCTGGGGCCAACGTCCTGACTTTC. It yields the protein CASSLEGSGANVLTF.

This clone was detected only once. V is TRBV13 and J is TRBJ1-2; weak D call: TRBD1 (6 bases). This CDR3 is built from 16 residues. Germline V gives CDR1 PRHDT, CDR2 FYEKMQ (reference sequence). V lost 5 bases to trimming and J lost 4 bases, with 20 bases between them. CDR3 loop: CASSNRADRRSYGYTF. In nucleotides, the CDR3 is TGTGCCAGCAGCAACCGCGCCGACAGGCGCTCCTATGGCTACACCTTC.

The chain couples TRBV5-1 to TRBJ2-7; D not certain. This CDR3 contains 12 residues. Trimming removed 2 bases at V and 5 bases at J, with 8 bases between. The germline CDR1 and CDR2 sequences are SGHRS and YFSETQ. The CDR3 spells CASSLNFNEQYF. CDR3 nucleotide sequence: TGCGCCAGCAGCTTAAACTTCAACGAGCAGTACTTC.

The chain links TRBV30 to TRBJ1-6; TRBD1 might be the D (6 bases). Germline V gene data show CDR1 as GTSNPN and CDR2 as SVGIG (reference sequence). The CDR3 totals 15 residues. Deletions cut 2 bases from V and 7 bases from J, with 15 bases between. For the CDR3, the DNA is TGTGCCTGGAGTAAGGACAGTCACCGAAATTCACCCCTCCACTTT. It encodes CAWSKDSHRNSPLHF. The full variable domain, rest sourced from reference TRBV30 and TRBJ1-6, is SQTIHQWPATLVQPVGSPLSLECTVEGTSNPNLYWYRQAAGRGLQLLFYSVGIGQISSEVPQNLSASRPQDRQFILSSKKLLLSDSGFYLCAWSKDSHRNSPLHFGNGTRLTVT.

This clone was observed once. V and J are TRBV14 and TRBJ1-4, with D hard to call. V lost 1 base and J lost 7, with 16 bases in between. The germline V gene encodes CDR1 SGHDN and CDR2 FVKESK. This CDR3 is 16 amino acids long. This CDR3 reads CASSQVGGGRGEKLFF. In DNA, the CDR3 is TGTGCCAGCAGCCAAGTGGGCGGAGGTCGTGGTGAAAAACTGTTTTTT.

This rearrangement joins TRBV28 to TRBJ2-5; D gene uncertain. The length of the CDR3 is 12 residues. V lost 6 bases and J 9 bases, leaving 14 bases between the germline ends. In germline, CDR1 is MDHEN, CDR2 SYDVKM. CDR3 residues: CASSPRPHPQYF. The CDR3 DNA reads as TGTGCCAGCAGCCCCCGGCCCCACCCCCAGTACTTC.

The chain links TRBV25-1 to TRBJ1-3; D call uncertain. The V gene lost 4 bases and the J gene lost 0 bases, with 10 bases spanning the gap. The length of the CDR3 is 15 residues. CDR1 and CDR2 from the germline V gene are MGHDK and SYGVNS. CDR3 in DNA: TGTGCCAGCAGTGGCACAGTGAACTCTGGAAACACCATATATTTT. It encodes CASSGTVNSGNTIYF.

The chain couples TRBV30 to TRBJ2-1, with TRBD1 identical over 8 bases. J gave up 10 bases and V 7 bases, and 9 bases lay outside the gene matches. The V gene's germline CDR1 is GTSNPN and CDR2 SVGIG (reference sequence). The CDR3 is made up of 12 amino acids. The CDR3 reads CAFDRGMGEQFF. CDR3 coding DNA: TGTGCCTTCGACAGGGGTATGGGGGAGCAGTTCTTC.

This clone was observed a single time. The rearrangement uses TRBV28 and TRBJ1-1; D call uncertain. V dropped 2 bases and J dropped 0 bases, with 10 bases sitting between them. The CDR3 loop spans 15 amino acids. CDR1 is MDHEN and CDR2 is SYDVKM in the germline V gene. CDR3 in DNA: TGTGCCAGCAGTTTACGCGCGATCATGAACACTGAAGCTTTCTTT. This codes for CASSLRAIMNTEAFF.

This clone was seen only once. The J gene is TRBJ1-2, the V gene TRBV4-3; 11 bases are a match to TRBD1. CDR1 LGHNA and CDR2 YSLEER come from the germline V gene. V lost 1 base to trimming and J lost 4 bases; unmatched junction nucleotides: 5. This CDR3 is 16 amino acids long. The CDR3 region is CASSQGTGTGGYGYTF. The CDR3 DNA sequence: TGCGCCAGCAGCCAAGGGACCGGGACAGGGGGCTATGGCTACACCTTC.

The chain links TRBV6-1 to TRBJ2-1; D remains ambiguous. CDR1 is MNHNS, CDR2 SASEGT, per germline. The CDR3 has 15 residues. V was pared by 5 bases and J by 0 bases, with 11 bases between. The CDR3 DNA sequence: TGTGCCAGCAGTATCGACCTTATCTCCTACAATGAGCAGTTCTTC. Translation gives CASSIDLISYNEQFF.

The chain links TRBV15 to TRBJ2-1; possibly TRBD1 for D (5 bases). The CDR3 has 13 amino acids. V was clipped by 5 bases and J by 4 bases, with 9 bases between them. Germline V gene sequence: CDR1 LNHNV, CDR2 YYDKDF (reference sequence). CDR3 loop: CATSLGVYNEQFF. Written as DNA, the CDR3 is TGTGCCACCAGCCTAGGGGTTTACAATGAGCAGTTCTTC.

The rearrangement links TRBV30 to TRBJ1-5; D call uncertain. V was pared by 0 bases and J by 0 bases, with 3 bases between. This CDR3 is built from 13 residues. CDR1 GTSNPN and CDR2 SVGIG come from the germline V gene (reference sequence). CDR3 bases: TGTGCCTGGAGTGTGGGTAGCAATCAGCCCCAGCATTTT. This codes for CAWSVGSNQPQHF.

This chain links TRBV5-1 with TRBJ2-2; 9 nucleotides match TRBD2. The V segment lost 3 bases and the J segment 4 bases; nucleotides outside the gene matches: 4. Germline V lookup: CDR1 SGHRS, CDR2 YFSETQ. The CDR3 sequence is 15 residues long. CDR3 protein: CASSWGLAGTGELFF. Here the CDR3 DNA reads TGCGCCAGCAGCTGGGGACTAGCCGGCACCGGGGAGCTGTTTTTT.

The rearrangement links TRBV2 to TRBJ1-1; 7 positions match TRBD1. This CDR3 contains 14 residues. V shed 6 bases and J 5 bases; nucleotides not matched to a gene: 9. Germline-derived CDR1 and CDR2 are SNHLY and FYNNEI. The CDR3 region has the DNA TGTGCCAGCAGCTCAGGACAGGATGGAACTGAAGCTTTCTTT. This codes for CASSSGQDGTEAFF.

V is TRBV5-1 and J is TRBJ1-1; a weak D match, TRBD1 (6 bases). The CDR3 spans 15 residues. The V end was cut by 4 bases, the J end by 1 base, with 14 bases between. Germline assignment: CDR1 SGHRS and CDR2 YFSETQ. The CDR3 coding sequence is TGCGCCAGCAGCACCCAACCGACAGGGAACACTGAAGCTTTCTTT. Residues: CASSTQPTGNTEAFF.

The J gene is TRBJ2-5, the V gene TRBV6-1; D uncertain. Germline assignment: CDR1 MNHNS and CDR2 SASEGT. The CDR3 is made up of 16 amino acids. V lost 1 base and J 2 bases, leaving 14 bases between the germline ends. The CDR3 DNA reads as TGTGCCAGCAGTGAAGGAGCGCCCCAATTTCAAGAGACCCAGTACTTC. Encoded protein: CASSEGAPQFQETQYF.

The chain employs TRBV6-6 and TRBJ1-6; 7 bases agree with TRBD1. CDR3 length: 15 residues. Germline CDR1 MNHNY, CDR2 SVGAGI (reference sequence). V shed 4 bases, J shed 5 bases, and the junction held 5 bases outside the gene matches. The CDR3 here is CASSSRDRNNSPLHF. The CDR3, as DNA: TGTGCCAGCAGTTCCCGGGACAGAAATAATTCACCCCTCCACTTT.

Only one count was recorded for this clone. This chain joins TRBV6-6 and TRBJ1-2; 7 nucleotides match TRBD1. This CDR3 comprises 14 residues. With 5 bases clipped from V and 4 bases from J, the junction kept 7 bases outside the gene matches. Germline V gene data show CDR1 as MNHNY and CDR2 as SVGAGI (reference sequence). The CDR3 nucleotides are TGTGCCAGCAGTCCGAGACAGGGCTTCTATGGCTACACCTTC. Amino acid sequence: CASSPRQGFYGYTF.